Reported below is one T cell receptor beta chain. CDR3 and TCR beta VDJ profiling relied on a genomic DNA template. TCRdb re-called the reads with MiXCR, one entry per CDR3 protein. The sample contains roughly 170,000 distinct CDR3 sequences, under 75% of which appear only once. Germline values: CDR1 SQVTM, CDR2 ANQGSEA. V shed 2 bases and J shed 2 bases, with 9 bases lying between them. This CDR3 region has 13 residues. The sample originates from a study of CD8+CD57+ T cells in acquired aplastic anemia. For the study at large: On average, sorted CD4+ and CD8+ cells gave 3 to 4 ug of DNA. On average, healthy donors gave approximately 9.9 million reads for CD4+ cells.

The sequenced material came from sorted CD4+, CD8+, or CD8+CD57+ T cells (not recorded which) from PBMCs. This TCR was recovered from a human donor in good health. The chain joins TRBV29-1 to TRBJ1-2, with unresolved D. The CDR3 region is CSVERANNYGYTF. CDR3 coding DNA: TGCAGCGTTGAACGGGCAAACAACTATGGCTACACCTTC.